Following are 18 T cell receptor beta chains from one sample sequenced in a study of T cell responses to AZD1222 COVID-19 vaccine. Method: immunoSEQ multiplex PCR; TCRdb's copy keeps in-frame clones and lacks some. The data contain some 150,000 clones, 88% of them seen just once; the ten biggest clones take up around 3.4%. Sequences were derived from peripheral blood, sampled on day 0 of MenACWY control vaccination. Receptors originate from an adult in good health.

This chain connects TRBV10-3 to TRBJ2-3; TRBD1 matches 7 bases. Germline V gives CDR1 ENHRY, CDR2 SYGVKD. V lost 4 bases, J lost 4 bases, and 8 bases stayed unmatched. This CDR3 spans 15 amino acids. As DNA, the CDR3 is TGTGCCATCAGTGGGGACAGCGTTGACTCAGATACGCAGTATTTT. Translation gives CAISGDSVDSDTQYF.

The chain links TRBV12-3 or TRBV12-4 to TRBJ1-6; D unresolved. This CDR3 has 12 residues. V lost 5 bases and J lost 9, with 8 bases in between. The CDR3 DNA sequence: TGTGCCAGCAGTGTCACGAGTTCACCCCTCCACTTT. Translation gives CASSVTSSPLHF.

CDR3 sequence: CASRTRTSGYEQYF. The CDR3 DNA is TGCGCCAGCAGAACCCGAACTAGCGGTTACGAGCAGTACTTC. This sequence joins TRBV10-1 and TRBJ2-7, with TRBD2 matching over 8 bases. Germline V gene data show CDR1 as WNHNN and CDR2 as SYGVQD (reference sequence). The CDR3 consists of 14 residues. J gave up 4 bases and V 6 bases, and 8 bases lay outside the gene matches.

The chain is built from TRBV30 and TRBJ1-3; TRBD1 matches 10 bases. Germline trimming cut 3 bases from V and 4 bases from J; bases unmatched to any gene: 12. Germline CDR1 GTSNPN, CDR2 SVGIG (reference sequence). The CDR3 loop spans 17 amino acids. In DNA, the CDR3 is TGTGCCTGGAGCGCTCCGGGACAGGGGATCGGAGGAAACACCATATATTTT. This codes for CAWSAPGQGIGGNTIYF.

Only one count was recorded for this clone. The gene calls are TRBV19 and TRBJ2-5; 7 bases agree with TRBD2. The CDR3 spans 14 residues. The germline V gene has CDR1 LNHDA and CDR2 SQIVND (reference sequence). The V gene end was trimmed by 5 bases and the J gene end by 3 bases; junction bases not matched to a gene: 6. As DNA, the CDR3 is TGTGCCAGTAGTGAGGGTCTAGCGGAAGAGACCCAGTACTTC. It is translated as CASSEGLAEETQYF.

This clone was observed a few times. V usage is TRBV6-2 or TRBV6-3 and J usage is TRBJ2-5, with TRBD2 identical over 7 bases. V lost 2 bases, J lost 2 bases, and 8 bases stayed unmatched. The CDR3 totals 16 residues. Germline values: CDR1 MNHEY, CDR2 SVGEGT. The DNA of the CDR3 is TGTGCCAGCAGTTACGGAGGACTAGGATTACAAGAGACCCAGTACTTC. Amino acid sequence: CASSYGGLGLQETQYF.

The chain uses TRBV18 and TRBJ2-1; D gene ambiguous. This CDR3 has 14 amino acids. Germline CDR1 and CDR2: KGHSH and LQKENI. V gave up 6 bases and J gave up 0 bases, with 9 bases separating them. This chain's CDR3 is CASSLLTSYNEQFF. CDR3 sequence (DNA): TGTGCCAGCTCCCTATTGACCTCCTACAATGAGCAGTTCTTC.

The chain links TRBV19 to TRBJ1-5; no clear D. Germline values: CDR1 LNHDA, CDR2 SQIVND (reference sequence). The CDR3 contains 16 residues. V lost 6 bases and J lost 0, with 15 bases in between. DNA for the CDR3: TGTGCCAGTAGCGAGTGGCAGAGAATTAGCAATCAGCCCCAGCATTTT. Protein product: CASSEWQRISNQPQHF.

This clone was seen only a few times. This chain connects TRBV4-1 to TRBJ1-1; possibly TRBD1 for D (5 bases). Looked up from germline, CDR1 is MGHRA and CDR2 is YSYEKL. The CDR3 consists of 14 residues. The V end lost 1 base, the J end lost 10 bases, and 16 bases lay between the germline ends. As DNA, the CDR3 is TGCGCCAGCAGCCAAGTTGATGGGGCACGGGGAGCTTTCTTT. This sequence encodes CASSQVDGARGAFF.

The rearrangement links TRBV15 to TRBJ1-1, with 8 bases lining up with TRBD1. V was clipped by 0 bases and J by 1 base; unmatched bases: 4. CDR1 and CDR2 (germline): LNHNV, YYDKDF (reference sequence). This CDR3 region has 16 residues. The CDR3 nucleotides are TGTGCCACCAGCAGAGATCAGGGGGCCAGGAACACTGAAGCTTTCTTT. The encoded protein is CATSRDQGARNTEAFF. The full variable domain, completed using reference TRBV15 and TRBJ1-1, is DAMVIQNPRYQVTQFGKPVTLSCSQTLNHNVMYWYQQKSSQAPKLLFHYYDKDFNNEADTPDNFQSRRPNTSFCFLDIRSPGLGDTAMYLCATSRDQGARNTEAFFGQGTRLTVV.

This chain links TRBV30 with TRBJ2-3; D perhaps matches TRBD1 (5 bases). Germline CDR1 GTSNPN, CDR2 SVGIG (reference sequence). There are 14 residues in the CDR3. V lost 2 bases, J lost 4 bases, and 13 bases lay in between. In nucleotides, the CDR3 is TGTGCCTGGAGTAGGGGCCTAGGCTCAGATACGCAGTATTTT. This codes for CAWSRGLGSDTQYF. Looking up the rest from reference TRBV30 and TRBJ2-3 gives the full variable domain: SQTIHQWPATLVQPVGSPLSLECTVEGTSNPNLYWYRQAAGRGLQLLFYSVGIGQISSEVPQNLSASRPQDRQFILSSKKLLLSDSGFYLCAWSRGLGSDTQYFGPGTRLTVL.

This chain uses TRBV9 with TRBJ2-5, with a tentative D call TRBD1 (5 bases). V dropped 3 bases and J dropped 3 bases, with 6 bases sitting between them. Germline V gene data show CDR1 as SGDLS and CDR2 as YYNGEE. This CDR3 region has 12 residues. CDR3 loop: CASSGREETQYF. The CDR3 DNA reads as TGTGCCAGCAGCGGCAGGGAAGAGACCCAGTACTTC.

This chain links TRBV10-3 with TRBJ1-1, with D tentatively TRBD1 (5 bases). Trimming took 6 bases from V and 1 from J, leaving 12 bases between them. CDR3 size: 14 residues. Germline V gives CDR1 ENHRY, CDR2 SYGVKD. The CDR3, as DNA: TGTGCCATCAGGAGACAGATCGGGAACACTGAAGCTTTCTTT. As protein: CAIRRQIGNTEAFF.

The chain is built from TRBV29-1 and TRBJ2-2; D call uncertain. This CDR3 contains 14 residues. Looked up from germline, CDR1 is SQVTM and CDR2 is ANQGSEA. Deletions cut 6 bases from V and 6 bases from J, with 17 bases between. CDR3 coding DNA: TGCAGCGTCGAACAAACGGCGTGGGCCGGGGAGCTGTTTTTT. It yields the protein CSVEQTAWAGELFF.

The chain recombines TRBV27 with TRBJ2-5; 8 nucleotides align to TRBD2. Looked up from germline, CDR1 is MNHEY and CDR2 is SMNVEV (reference sequence). The junction had 10 bases not matched to a gene; V was cut back by 5 bases and J by 5 bases. The CDR3 covers 15 residues. CDR3 sequence: CASSRASGSFETQYF. CDR3 bases: TGTGCCAGCAGTAGGGCCAGCGGGAGTTTTGAGACCCAGTACTTC.

This sequence joins TRBV2 and TRBJ2-5; 14 bases are a match to TRBD2. Germline trimming cut 4 bases from V and 9 bases from J; bases unmatched to any gene: 13. In germline, CDR1 is SNHLY, CDR2 FYNNEI. The CDR3 runs to 17 residues. The CDR3 DNA reads TGTGCCAGCAGTGGGACTAGCGGGGGGAACCCGCTGGGGGCCCAGTACTTC. Protein product: CASSGTSGGNPLGAQYF. The whole variable domain, remainder taken from reference TRBV2 and TRBJ2-5, is EPEVTQTPSHQVTQMGQEVILRCVPISNHLYFYWYRQILGQKVEFLVSFYNNEISEKSEIFDDQFSVERPDGSNFTLKIRSTKLEDSAMYFCASSGTSGGNPLGAQYFGPGTRLLVL.

The sample holds a few counts of this clone. V gene TRBV5-1 combines with J gene TRBJ2-5; TRBD1 matches at 7 bases. The CDR3 is 14 amino acids. The V gene's germline CDR1 is SGHRS and CDR2 YFSETQ. V was pared by 4 bases and J by 5 bases, with 8 bases of the junction left unmatched. Here the CDR3 DNA reads TGCGCCAGCAGCCCAGGGGGAAGGGTCGAGACCCAGTACTTC. It specifies CASSPGGRVETQYF.

This clone was counted only a few times. V and J are TRBV30 and TRBJ2-1; D uncertain. CDR3 length: 13 residues. Per the germline V gene, CDR1 is GTSNPN and CDR2 is SVGIG (reference sequence). Deletions cut 0 bases from V and 9 bases from J, with 12 bases between. CDR3 DNA sequence: TGTGCCTGGAGTGTAAGCTTGTCCGGTGAGCAGTTCTTC. The encoded protein is CAWSVSLSGEQFF.